This TCR beta chain is from a study of T cell repertoires in ileal Crohn's disease. Looking at the study overall: Patients had a median roughly 8-year disease duration, and less than 45% were active smokers. Study-level points and caveats: Compared with non-smokers, active smokers at surgery showed more clonal expansions.

Here immunoSEQ multiplex PCR was the method, and the copy in TCRdb shows in-frame clones only, minus some. The sample yields around 7,400 clones, roughly 76% seen once. The germline CDR1 and CDR2 sequences are SGDLS and YYNGEE. The CDR3 extends over 14 amino acids. Trimming removed 0 bases from V and 11 bases from J, with 17 bases in between. On this clone: Its target is unknown.

The chain combines TRBV9 with TRBJ2-5; perhaps TRBD2 as D (6 bases). The sequence was obtained from an adult with Crohn's disease. The sequenced material came from ileal tissue. The CDR3 here is CASSVGPEGLEQYF. The CDR3 bases are TGTGCCAGCAGCGTAGGCCCGGAGGGCCTTGAGCAGTACTTC.